A selection of T cell receptor beta chains follows, all from one sample in a study of cytomegalovirus exposure and HLA in healthy donors. Clones were sequenced by immunoSEQ multiplex PCR, and TCRdb holds only the in-frame ones, with some missing. Of around 160,000 clones in the sample, 84% were seen once. Sequencing used PBMCs. Every receptor here comes from a man between 25 and 39 years old in good health and CMV-seropositive. Both conserved end residues are part of each CDR3. Each record gives: V gene, J gene, D gene, clone size, CDR3 DNA, CDR3 protein. The D gene is left open where the match is weak. Where a row states a size, it is once, few, many or the class of an expanded clone; other rows omit it.

V gene: TRBV6-5; J gene: TRBJ1-5; D gene: TRBD1; clone size: -; CDR3 DNA: TGTGCCAGCAGTTACGACAGGGGGGGCAATCAGCCCCAGCATTTT; CDR3 protein: CASSYDRGGNQPQHF
V gene: TRBV28; J gene: TRBJ1-4; D gene: -; clone size: once; CDR3 DNA: TGTGCCAGCAGTTTAGATGGGGCTACTAATGAAAAACTGTTTTTT; CDR3 protein: CASSLDGATNEKLFF
V gene: TRBV2; J gene: TRBJ2-7; D gene: -; clone size: -; CDR3 DNA: TGTGCCAGCAGTGAGTTCGGTCCCCCTTATTACGAGCAGTACTTC; CDR3 protein: CASSEFGPPYYEQYF
V gene: TRBV6-5; J gene: TRBJ1-1; D gene: -; clone size: -; CDR3 DNA: TGTGCCAGCAGTGACGATTGGGGGGGCACTGAAGCTTTCTTT; CDR3 protein: CASSDDWGGTEAFF
V gene: TRBV11-2; J gene: TRBJ2-1; D gene: -; clone size: -; CDR3 DNA: TGTGCCAGCACCCGGACAGCCAATGAGCAGTTCTTC; CDR3 protein: CASTRTANEQFF
V gene: TRBV2; J gene: TRBJ2-7; D gene: -; clone size: -; CDR3 DNA: TGTGCCAGCAGTGAAGAGGCCAAGCGCGAGCAGTACTTC; CDR3 protein: CASSEEAKREQYF
V gene: TRBV5-6; J gene: TRBJ2-7; D gene: -; clone size: -; CDR3 DNA: TGTGCCAGCAGCTTGGAGTCCAGGGGCGCGATCTACGAGCAGTACTTC; CDR3 protein: CASSLESRGAIYEQYF
V gene: TRBV29-1; J gene: TRBJ1-5; D gene: -; clone size: few; CDR3 DNA: TGCAGCGTCCTTCAGGGGACGGATCAGCCCCAGCATTTT; CDR3 protein: CSVLQGTDQPQHF
V gene: TRBV7-6; J gene: TRBJ1-6; D gene: TRBD1; clone size: few; CDR3 DNA: TGTGCCAGCAGCTGGACAGGGACCGATTCACCCCTCCACTTT; CDR3 protein: CASSWTGTDSPLHF
V gene: TRBV9; J gene: TRBJ1-5; D gene: -; clone size: -; CDR3 DNA: TGTGCCAGCAGCGGAGACGGAGCCTACAATCAGCCCCAGCATTTT; CDR3 protein: CASSGDGAYNQPQHF
V gene: TRBV5-1; J gene: TRBJ2-5; D gene: TRBD2; clone size: -; CDR3 DNA: TGCGCCAGCAGGGTTCTAGCGGGAGGCCTGGGGGAGACCCAGTACTTC; CDR3 protein: CASRVLAGGLGETQYF
V gene: TRBV11-2; J gene: TRBJ1-2; D gene: TRBD1; clone size: -; CDR3 DNA: TGTGCCAGCACCCCGGGACAGGGGGGCTATGGCTACACCTTC; CDR3 protein: CASTPGQGGYGYTF
V gene: TRBV28; J gene: TRBJ2-5; D gene: TRBD2; clone size: -; CDR3 DNA: TGTGCCAGCAGCCTTCTAGCGGGAGGTTGGCAAGAGACCCAGTACTTC; CDR3 protein: CASSLLAGGWQETQYF
V gene: TRBV7-9; J gene: TRBJ1-2; D gene: -; clone size: few; CDR3 DNA: TGTGCCAGCAGCCCCCGCTTGGGCGCTAACTATGGCTACACCTTC; CDR3 protein: CASSPRLGANYGYTF
V gene: TRBV4-1; J gene: TRBJ2-1; D gene: TRBD1; clone size: -; CDR3 DNA: TGCGCCAGCAGCCAAGGCAGGGGGCGCGAGAATGAGCAGTTCTTC; CDR3 protein: CASSQGRGRENEQFF
V gene: TRBV5-1; J gene: TRBJ2-5; D gene: TRBD2; clone size: few; CDR3 DNA: TGCGCCAGCAGATCCAACCCCCCCCTCACTAGCGGGTCCTACCAAGAGACCCAGTACTTC; CDR3 protein: CASRSNPPLTSGSYQETQYF
V gene: TRBV6-4; J gene: TRBJ2-5; D gene: TRBD2; clone size: -; CDR3 DNA: TGTGCCAGCAGTCCGCTAGCGGGGAGTCAAGAGACCCAGTACTTC; CDR3 protein: CASSPLAGSQETQYF
V gene: TRBV9; J gene: TRBJ2-2; D gene: -; clone size: -; CDR3 DNA: TGTGCCAGCAGCGTAGTGGCTAGCGGGGAGCTGTTTTTT; CDR3 protein: CASSVVASGELFF
V gene: TRBV2; J gene: TRBJ2-5; D gene: TRBD2; clone size: -; CDR3 DNA: TGTGCCAGCAGGGACCCATTGACTAGCGGGAGTTTTCGTGAGACCCAGTACTTC; CDR3 protein: CASRDPLTSGSFRETQYF
V gene: TRBV9; J gene: TRBJ1-1; D gene: -; clone size: few; CDR3 DNA: TGTGCCAGCAGCGGACTACATGGGCACACTGAAGCTTTCTTT; CDR3 protein: CASSGLHGHTEAFF
V gene: TRBV28; J gene: TRBJ1-4; D gene: -; clone size: -; CDR3 DNA: TGTGCCAGCAGTTTTCACCGGGCTAATGAAAAACTGTTTTTT; CDR3 protein: CASSFHRANEKLFF
V gene: TRBV7-9; J gene: TRBJ1-1; D gene: -; clone size: -; CDR3 DNA: TGTGCCGAGCGGGCAGAATCGATATACATGAACACTGAAGCTTTCTTT; CDR3 protein: CAERAESIYMNTEAFF
V gene: TRBV10-3; J gene: TRBJ2-1; D gene: -; clone size: -; CDR3 DNA: TGTGCCATCAGCTCACAGAACCCTGTCTCCTACAATGAGCAGTTCTTC; CDR3 protein: CAISSQNPVSYNEQFF
V gene: TRBV9; J gene: TRBJ2-5; D gene: TRBD1; clone size: -; CDR3 DNA: TGTGCCAGCAGCGTAGGGGCAGGGGGCGTGGTAGAGACCCAGTACTTC; CDR3 protein: CASSVGAGGVVETQYF
V gene: TRBV19; J gene: TRBJ2-2; D gene: TRBD2; clone size: -; CDR3 DNA: TGTGCCAGTAGTCTGACTAGCGGGGCTAAGAACACCGGGGAGCTGTTTTTT; CDR3 protein: CASSLTSGAKNTGELFF
V gene: TRBV2; J gene: TRBJ2-2; D gene: -; clone size: -; CDR3 DNA: TGTGCCAGCAGCCTCGACATGAACACCGGGGAGCTGTTTTTT; CDR3 protein: CASSLDMNTGELFF
V gene: TRBV29-1; J gene: TRBJ1-2; D gene: -; clone size: -; CDR3 DNA: TGCAGCGTTGTCGAGGGAATAGACTACACCTTC; CDR3 protein: CSVVEGIDYTF
V gene: TRBV19; J gene: TRBJ1-1; D gene: TRBD1; clone size: -; CDR3 DNA: TGTGCCAGTAGTACCGGACAGGCCGCTATGAACACTGAAGCTTTCTTT; CDR3 protein: CASSTGQAAMNTEAFF
V gene: TRBV6-1; J gene: TRBJ2-1; D gene: -; clone size: few; CDR3 DNA: TGTGCCAGCAGAAAGGCAGGAGGGTCCTACAATGAGCAGTTCTTC; CDR3 protein: CASRKAGGSYNEQFF
V gene: TRBV13; J gene: TRBJ2-3; D gene: -; clone size: -; CDR3 DNA: TGTGCCAGCAGCTTACGAGGTAAAAAAGGGTATTTT; CDR3 protein: CASSLRGKKGYF
V gene: TRBV6-5; J gene: TRBJ1-1; D gene: -; clone size: -; CDR3 DNA: TGTGCCAGCAGAGGCGGCACTGAAGCTTTCTTT; CDR3 protein: CASRGGTEAFF
V gene: TRBV5-1; J gene: TRBJ2-7; D gene: -; clone size: -; CDR3 DNA: TGCGCCAGCAGCCCTGTCCGGGGGGCCCACGAGCAGTACTTC; CDR3 protein: CASSPVRGAHEQYF